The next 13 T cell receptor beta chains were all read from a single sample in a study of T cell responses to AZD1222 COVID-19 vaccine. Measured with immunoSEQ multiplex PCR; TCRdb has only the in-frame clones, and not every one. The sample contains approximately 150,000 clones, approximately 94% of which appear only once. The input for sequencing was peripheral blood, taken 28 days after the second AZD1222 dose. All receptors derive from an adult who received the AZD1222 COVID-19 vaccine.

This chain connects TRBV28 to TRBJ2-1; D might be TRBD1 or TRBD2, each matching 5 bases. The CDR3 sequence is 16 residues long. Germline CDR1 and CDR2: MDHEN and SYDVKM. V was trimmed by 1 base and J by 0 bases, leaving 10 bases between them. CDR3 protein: CASSLYGAPSYNEQFF. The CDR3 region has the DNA TGTGCCAGCAGTTTATACGGGGCCCCCTCCTACAATGAGCAGTTCTTC.

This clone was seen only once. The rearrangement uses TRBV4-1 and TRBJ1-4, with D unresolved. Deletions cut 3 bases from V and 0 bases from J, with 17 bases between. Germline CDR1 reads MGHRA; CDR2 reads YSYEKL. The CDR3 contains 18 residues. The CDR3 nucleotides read TGCGCCAGCAGCCAGTCGGCCCCCGGTACTGCAACTAATGAAAAACTGTTTTTT. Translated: CASSQSAPGTATNEKLFF.

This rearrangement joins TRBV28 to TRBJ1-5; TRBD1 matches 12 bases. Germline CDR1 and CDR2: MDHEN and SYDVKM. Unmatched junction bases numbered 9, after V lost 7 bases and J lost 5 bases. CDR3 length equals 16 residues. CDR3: CASNKRGQGAYQPQHF. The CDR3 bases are TGTGCCAGCAACAAAAGGGGACAGGGGGCTTATCAGCCCCAGCATTTT.

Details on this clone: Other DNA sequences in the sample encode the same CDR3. CDR3 amino acids: CASSYDRQETQYF. The CDR3 nucleotides are TGTGCCAGCAGCTATGATAGGCAAGAGACCCAGTACTTC. This rearrangement joins TRBV7-2 to TRBJ2-5; D not certain. V gave up 4 bases and J gave up 2 bases, with 8 bases separating them. The germline CDR1 and CDR2 sequences are SGHTA and FQGNSA. The CDR3 is made up of 13 amino acids.

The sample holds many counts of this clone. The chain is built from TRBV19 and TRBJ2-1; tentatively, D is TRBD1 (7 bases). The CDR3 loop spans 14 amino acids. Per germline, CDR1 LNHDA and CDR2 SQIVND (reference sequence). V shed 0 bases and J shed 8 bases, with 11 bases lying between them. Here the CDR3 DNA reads TGTGCCAGTAGTATAGACCAGGGGGGCCATGAGCAGTTCTTC. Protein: CASSIDQGGHEQFF.

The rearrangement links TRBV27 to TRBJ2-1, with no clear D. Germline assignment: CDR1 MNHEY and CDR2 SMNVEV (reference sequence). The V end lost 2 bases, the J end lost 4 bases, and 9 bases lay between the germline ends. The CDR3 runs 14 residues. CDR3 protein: CASSLGSPYNEQFF. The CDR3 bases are TGTGCCAGCAGTTTAGGTAGCCCATACAATGAGCAGTTCTTC.

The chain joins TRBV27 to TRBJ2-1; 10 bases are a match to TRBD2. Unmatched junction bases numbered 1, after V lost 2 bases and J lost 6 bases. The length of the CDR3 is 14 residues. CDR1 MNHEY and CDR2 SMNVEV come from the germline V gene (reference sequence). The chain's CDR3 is CASSLGLAVNEQFF. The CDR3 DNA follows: TGTGCCAGCAGTTTAGGACTAGCGGTCAATGAGCAGTTCTTC.

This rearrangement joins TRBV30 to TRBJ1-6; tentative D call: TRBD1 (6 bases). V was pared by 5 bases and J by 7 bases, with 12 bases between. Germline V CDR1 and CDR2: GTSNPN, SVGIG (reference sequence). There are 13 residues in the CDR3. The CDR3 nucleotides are TGTGCCTGGGCAGGGGCAGCCAATTCACCCCTCCACTTT. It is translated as CAWAGAANSPLHF.

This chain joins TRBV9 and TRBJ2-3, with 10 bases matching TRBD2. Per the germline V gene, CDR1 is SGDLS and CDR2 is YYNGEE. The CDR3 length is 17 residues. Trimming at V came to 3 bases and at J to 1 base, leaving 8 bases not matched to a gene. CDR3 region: CASSAGGGTSGTDTQYF. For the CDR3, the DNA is TGTGCCAGCAGCGCCGGAGGGGGGACTAGCGGCACAGATACGCAGTATTTT.

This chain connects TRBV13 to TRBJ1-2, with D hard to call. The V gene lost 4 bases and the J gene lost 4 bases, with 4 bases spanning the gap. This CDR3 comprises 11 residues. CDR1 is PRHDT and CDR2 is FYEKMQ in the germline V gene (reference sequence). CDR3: CASSSPYGYTF. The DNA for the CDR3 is TGTGCCAGCAGCTCCCCCTATGGCTACACCTTC.

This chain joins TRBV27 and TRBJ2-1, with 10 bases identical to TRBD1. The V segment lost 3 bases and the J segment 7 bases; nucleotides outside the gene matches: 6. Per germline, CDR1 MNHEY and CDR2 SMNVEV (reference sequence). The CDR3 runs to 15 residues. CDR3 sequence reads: CASSLSGQGLNEQFF. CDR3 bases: TGTGCCAGCAGTTTGTCGGGACAGGGGTTGAATGAGCAGTTCTTC.

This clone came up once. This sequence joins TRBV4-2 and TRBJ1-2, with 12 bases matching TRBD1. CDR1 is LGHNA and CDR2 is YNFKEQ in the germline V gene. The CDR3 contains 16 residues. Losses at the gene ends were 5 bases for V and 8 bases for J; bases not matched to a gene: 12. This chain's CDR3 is CASSAQSGTGGYGYTF. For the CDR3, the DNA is TGTGCCAGCAGCGCCCAATCCGGGACAGGGGGCTACGGCTACACCTTC.

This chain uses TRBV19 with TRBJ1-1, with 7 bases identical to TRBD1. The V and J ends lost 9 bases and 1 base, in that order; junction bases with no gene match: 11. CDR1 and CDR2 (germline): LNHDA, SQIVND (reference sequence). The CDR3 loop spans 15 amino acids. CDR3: CASRPDYRGNTEAFF. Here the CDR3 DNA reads TGTGCCAGCCGTCCCGATTACAGGGGGAACACTGAAGCTTTCTTT.